This passage covers 11 T cell receptor beta chains from one sample sequenced in a study of CD8+ T cells in alopecia areata. The treatment here: oral pan-JAK inhibitor, 5-10 mg twice daily. cDNA serving as the sequencing template came from extracted, reverse transcribed RNA. Generated by immunoSEQ multiplex PCR, the TCRdb table keeps only in-frame clones and is missing some. The sample carries roughly 110,000 clones, 50% to 75% recorded once. The sequences come from CD8+ T cells sorted from blood, collected at week 24, from a patient treated with tofacitinib. The origin of the receptors is a human donor with alopecia areata.

The gene calls are TRBV5-6 and TRBJ2-3; 9 nucleotides match TRBD2. J lost 0 bases, V lost 0 bases, and 2 bases had no gene match. This CDR3 is 16 amino acids long. The germline CDR1 and CDR2 sequences are SGHDT and YYEEEE. The CDR3, as DNA: TGTGCCAGCAGCTTGGGGCTAGCGGGGAGCACAGATACGCAGTATTTT. Its translation is CASSLGLAGSTDTQYF.

The genes are TRBV10-3 and TRBJ2-7; no clear D. V lost 6 bases to trimming and J lost 5 bases, with 17 bases between them. This CDR3 contains 14 residues. Looked up from germline, CDR1 is ENHRY and CDR2 is SYGVKD. The CDR3 region has the DNA TGTGCCATCAGCGATCACGCAAGTAAGGACGAGCAGTACTTC. Protein: CAISDHASKDEQYF.

This clone was recorded once. The J gene is TRBJ1-2, the V gene TRBV18, with 10 bases lining up with TRBD1. Per germline, CDR1 KGHSH and CDR2 LQKENI. This CDR3 has 15 residues. V was clipped by 3 bases and J by 3 bases; unmatched bases: 4. CDR3 in amino acids: CASSPGQGPHYGYTF. Written as DNA, the CDR3 is TGTGCCAGCTCACCGGGACAGGGGCCCCACTATGGCTACACCTTC.

This clone was seen only a few times. The gene calls are TRBV11-2 and TRBJ2-7; tentatively, D is TRBD1 or TRBD2 (5 bases each). The CDR3 totals 13 residues. V lost 5 bases and J 3 bases, leaving 11 bases between the germline ends. Germline lookup yields CDR1 SGHAT and CDR2 FQNNGV. CDR3 DNA: TGTGCCAGCAGCCCGTGGGACGTCTACGAGCAGTACTTC. Translation gives CASSPWDVYEQYF.

This clone has just a few counts. The rearrangement links TRBV4-1 to TRBJ1-1, with D possibly being TRBD1 (5 bases). CDR1 and CDR2 (germline): MGHRA, YSYEKL. This CDR3 contains 14 residues. V gave up 0 bases and J gave up 7 bases, with 12 bases separating them. CDR3 DNA sequence: TGCGCCAGCAGCCAAGATCAGGGTGTGAGTGAAGCTTTCTTT. Its translation: CASSQDQGVSEAFF.

The V and J genes are TRBV5-1 and TRBJ1-2; D unclear. Germline-derived CDR1 and CDR2 are SGHRS and YFSETQ. Trimming removed 0 bases at V and 4 bases at J, with 4 bases between. The length of the CDR3 is 12 residues. For the CDR3, the DNA is TGCGCCAGCAGCTTGGAGACCTATGGCTACACCTTC. This encodes CASSLETYGYTF.

On this clone itself: At one end the junction does not follow the germline gene, possibly because of a read error. The rearrangement uses TRBV7-2 and TRBJ2-7, with TRBD2 as a possible D gene (6 bases). In germline, CDR1 is SGHTA, CDR2 FQGNSA. There are 12 residues in the CDR3. CDR3 protein: CASSLPGGTSLF. The CDR3 coding sequence is TGTGCCAGCAGCTTGCCCGGAGGGACCTCCCTCTTC.

The rearrangement links TRBV4-1 to TRBJ2-3, with D perhaps assigned TRBD1 or TRBD2 (5 bases each). The CDR3 is 13 amino acids. V lost 0 bases to trimming and J lost 6 bases, with 7 bases between them. Germline CDR1 MGHRA, CDR2 YSYEKL. CDR3 sequence reads: CASSQDWGDTQYF. The CDR3 DNA reads TGCGCCAGCAGCCAAGATTGGGGGGATACGCAGTATTTT.

This clone was recorded a few times. The rearrangement joins TRBV12-5 to TRBJ2-3; no reliable D call. Germline V gene data show CDR1 as LGHNT and CDR2 as FRNRAP. The CDR3 has 12 residues. Trimming left V 6 bases short and J 0 bases short, with 4 bases between. CDR3 region: CASGHSTDTQYF. Written as DNA, the CDR3 is TGTGCTAGTGGACATAGCACAGATACGCAGTATTTT.

The J gene is TRBJ2-3, the V gene TRBV27, with D perhaps being TRBD1 or TRBD2 (6 bases each). The ends were cut back, 4 bases at V and 4 bases at J, with 21 bases in the middle. This CDR3 has 17 residues. Germline CDR1 MNHEY, CDR2 SMNVEV (reference sequence). This CDR3 reads CASSSRGGTSFSDTQYF. CDR3 sequence (DNA): TGTGCCAGCAGTTCCAGAGGGGGGACATCTTTTTCAGATACGCAGTATTTT.

The V call is TRBV13, the J call TRBJ2-5; the D gene is possibly TRBD1 (5 bases). Germline V gene data show CDR1 as PRHDT and CDR2 as FYEKMQ (reference sequence). The V and J ends lost 1 base and 2 bases respectively, with 8 bases between them. The CDR3 runs 14 residues. The CDR3 DNA reads TGTGCCAGCAGCTTAGAGGGGCAACAAGAGACCCAGTACTTC. Encoded protein: CASSLEGQQETQYF.